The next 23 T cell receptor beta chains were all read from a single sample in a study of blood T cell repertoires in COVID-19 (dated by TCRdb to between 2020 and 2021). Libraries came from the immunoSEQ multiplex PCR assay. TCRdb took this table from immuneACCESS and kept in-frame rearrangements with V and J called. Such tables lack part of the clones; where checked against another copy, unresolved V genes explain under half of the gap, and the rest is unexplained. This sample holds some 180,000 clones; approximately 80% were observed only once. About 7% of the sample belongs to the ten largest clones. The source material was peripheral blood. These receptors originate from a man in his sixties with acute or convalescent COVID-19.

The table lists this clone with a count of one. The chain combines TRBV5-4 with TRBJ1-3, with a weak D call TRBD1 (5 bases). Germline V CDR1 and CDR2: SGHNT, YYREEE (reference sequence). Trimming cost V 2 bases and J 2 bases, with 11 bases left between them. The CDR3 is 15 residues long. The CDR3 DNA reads TGTGCCAGCAGCTTTGGTACAGGAACTGGAAACACCATATATTTT. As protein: CASSFGTGTGNTIYF.

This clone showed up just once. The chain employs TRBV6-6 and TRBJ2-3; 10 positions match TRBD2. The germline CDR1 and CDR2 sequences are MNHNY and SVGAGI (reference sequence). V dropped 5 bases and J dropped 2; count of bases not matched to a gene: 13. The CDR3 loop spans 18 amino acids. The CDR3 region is CASSPRPSGGTSTDTQYF. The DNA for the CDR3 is TGTGCCAGCAGTCCCCGCCCTAGCGGGGGTACATCCACAGATACGCAGTATTTT.

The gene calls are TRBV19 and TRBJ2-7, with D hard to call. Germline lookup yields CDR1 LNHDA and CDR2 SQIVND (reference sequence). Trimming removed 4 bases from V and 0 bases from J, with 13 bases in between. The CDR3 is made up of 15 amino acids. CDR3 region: CASSRETGSSYEQYF. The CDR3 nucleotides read TGTGCCAGTAGTAGAGAGACGGGTAGCTCCTACGAGCAGTACTTC.

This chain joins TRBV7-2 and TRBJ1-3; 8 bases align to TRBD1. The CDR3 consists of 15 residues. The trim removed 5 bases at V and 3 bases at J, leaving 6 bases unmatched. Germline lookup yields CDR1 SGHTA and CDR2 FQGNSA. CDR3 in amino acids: CASSVSTGVGNTIYF. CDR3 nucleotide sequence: TGTGCCAGCAGCGTATCGACAGGGGTTGGAAACACCATATATTTT.

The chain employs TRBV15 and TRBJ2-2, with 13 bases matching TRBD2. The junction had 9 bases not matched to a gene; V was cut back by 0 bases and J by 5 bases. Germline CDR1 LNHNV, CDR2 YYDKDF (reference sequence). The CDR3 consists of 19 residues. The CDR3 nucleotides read TGTGCCACCAGCAGAGATGTAGGACTAGCGGGAGCTCGTACCGGGGAGCTGTTTTTT. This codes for CATSRDVGLAGARTGELFF.

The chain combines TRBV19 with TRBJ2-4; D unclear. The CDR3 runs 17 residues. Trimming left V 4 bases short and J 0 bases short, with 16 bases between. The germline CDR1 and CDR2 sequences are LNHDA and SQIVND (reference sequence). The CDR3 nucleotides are TGTGCCAGTAGTAGGAGAGCGATTCCTTTAGCCAAAAACATTCAGTACTTC. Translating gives CASSRRAIPLAKNIQYF.

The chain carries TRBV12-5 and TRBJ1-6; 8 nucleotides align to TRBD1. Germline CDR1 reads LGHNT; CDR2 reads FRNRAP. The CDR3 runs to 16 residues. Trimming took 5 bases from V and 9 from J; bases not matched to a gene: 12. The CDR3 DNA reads TGTGCTAGTGGTAAAGGATCCGGGACAGGCGGTTCACCCCTCCACTTT. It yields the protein CASGKGSGTGGSPLHF.

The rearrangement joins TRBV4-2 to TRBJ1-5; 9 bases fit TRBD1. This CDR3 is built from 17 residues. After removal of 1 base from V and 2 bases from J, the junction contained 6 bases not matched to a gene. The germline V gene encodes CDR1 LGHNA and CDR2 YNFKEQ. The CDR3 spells CASSQVTGGEGNQPQHF. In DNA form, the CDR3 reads TGTGCCAGCAGCCAAGTTACAGGGGGCGAGGGCAATCAGCCCCAGCATTTT.

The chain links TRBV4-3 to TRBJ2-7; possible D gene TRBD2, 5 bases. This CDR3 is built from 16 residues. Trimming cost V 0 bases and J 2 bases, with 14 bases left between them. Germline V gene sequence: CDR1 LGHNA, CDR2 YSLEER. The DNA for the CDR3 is TGCGCCAGCAGCCAAGATCTGGGAGCGTCCCCCTACGAGCAGTACTTC. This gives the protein CASSQDLGASPYEQYF.

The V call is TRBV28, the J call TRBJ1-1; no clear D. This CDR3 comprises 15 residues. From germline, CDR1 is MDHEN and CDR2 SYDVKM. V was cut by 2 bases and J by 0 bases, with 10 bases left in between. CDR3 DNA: TGTGCCAGCAGTTTAATGGGCAGATTGAACACTGAAGCTTTCTTT. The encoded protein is CASSLMGRLNTEAFF.

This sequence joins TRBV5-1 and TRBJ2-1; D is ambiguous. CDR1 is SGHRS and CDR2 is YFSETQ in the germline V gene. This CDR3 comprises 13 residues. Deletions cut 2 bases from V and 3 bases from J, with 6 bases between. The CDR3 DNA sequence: TGCGCCAGCAGCTTTGGAGACTACAATGAGCAGTTCTTC. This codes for CASSFGDYNEQFF.

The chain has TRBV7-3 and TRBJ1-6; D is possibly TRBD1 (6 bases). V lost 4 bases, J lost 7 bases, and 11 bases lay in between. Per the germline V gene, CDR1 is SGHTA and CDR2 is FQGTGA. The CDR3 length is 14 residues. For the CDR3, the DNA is TGTGCCAGCAGCTCCGGGACATTGAATTCACCCCTCCACTTT. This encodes CASSSGTLNSPLHF. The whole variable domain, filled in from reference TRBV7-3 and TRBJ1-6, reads GAGVSQTPSNKVTEKGKYVELRCDPISGHTALYWYRQSLGQGPEFLIYFQGTGAADDSGLPNDRFFAVRPEGSVSTLKIQRTERGDSAVYLCASSSGTLNSPLHFGNGTRLTVT.

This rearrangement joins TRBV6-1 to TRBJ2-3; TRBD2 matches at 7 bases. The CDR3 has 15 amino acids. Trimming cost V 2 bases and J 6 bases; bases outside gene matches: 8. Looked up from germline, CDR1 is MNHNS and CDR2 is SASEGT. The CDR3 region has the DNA TGTGCCAGCAGTGAATTTGCGAGCGGGGTTGATACGCAGTATTTT. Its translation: CASSEFASGVDTQYF.

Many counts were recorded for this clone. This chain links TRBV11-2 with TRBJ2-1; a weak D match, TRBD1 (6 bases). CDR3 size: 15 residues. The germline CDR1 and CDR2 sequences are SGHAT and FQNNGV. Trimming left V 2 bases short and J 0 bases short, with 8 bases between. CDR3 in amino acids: CASSLNRVSYNEQFF. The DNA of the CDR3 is TGTGCCAGCAGCTTAAACAGGGTCTCCTACAATGAGCAGTTCTTC. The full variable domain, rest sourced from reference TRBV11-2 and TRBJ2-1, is EAGVAQSPRYKIIEKRQSVAFWCNPISGHATLYWYQQILGQGPKLLIQFQNNGVVDDSQLPKDRFSAERLKGVDSTLKIQPAKLEDSAVYLCASSLNRVSYNEQFFGPGTRLTVL.

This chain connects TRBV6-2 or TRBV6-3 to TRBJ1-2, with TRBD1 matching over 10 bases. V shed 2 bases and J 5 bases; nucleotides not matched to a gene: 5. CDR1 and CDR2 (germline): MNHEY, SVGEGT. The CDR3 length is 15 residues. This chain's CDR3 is CASSYPDRGIYGYTF. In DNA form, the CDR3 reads TGTGCCAGCAGTTACCCGGACAGGGGGATTTATGGCTACACCTTC.

CDR3 in DNA: TGTGCCACCAGCAGAGAACCGGCGGGCGCTGATTCACCCCTCCACTTT. Translation: CATSREPAGADSPLHF. This chain joins TRBV15 and TRBJ1-6; D remains unclear. Germline CDR1 reads LNHNV; CDR2 reads YYDKDF (reference sequence). The CDR3 length is 16 residues. V lost 0 bases and J 8 bases, leaving 14 bases between the germline ends.

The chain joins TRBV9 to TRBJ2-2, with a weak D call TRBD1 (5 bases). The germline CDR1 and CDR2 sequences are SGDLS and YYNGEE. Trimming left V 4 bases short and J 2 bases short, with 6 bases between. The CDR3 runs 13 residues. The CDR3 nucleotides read TGTGCCAGCAGCAGGGGCAACACCGGGGAGCTGTTTTTT. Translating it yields CASSRGNTGELFF. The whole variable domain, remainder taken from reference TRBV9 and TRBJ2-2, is DSGVTQTPKHLITATGQRVTLRCSPRSGDLSVYWYQQSLDQGLQFLIQYYNGEERAKGNILERFSAQQFPDLHSELNLSSLELGDSALYFCASSRGNTGELFFGEGSRLTVL.

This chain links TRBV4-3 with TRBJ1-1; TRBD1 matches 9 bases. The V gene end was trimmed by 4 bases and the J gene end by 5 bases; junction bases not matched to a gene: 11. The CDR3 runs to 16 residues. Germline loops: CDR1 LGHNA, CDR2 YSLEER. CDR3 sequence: CASSPDSGTGSTEAFF. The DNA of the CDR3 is TGCGCCAGCAGCCCCGACTCCGGGACAGGGAGTACTGAAGCTTTCTTT.

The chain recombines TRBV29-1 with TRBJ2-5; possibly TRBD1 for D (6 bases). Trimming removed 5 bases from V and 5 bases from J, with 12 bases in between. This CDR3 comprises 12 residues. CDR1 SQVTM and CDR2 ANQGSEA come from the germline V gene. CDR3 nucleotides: TGCAGCGTTCAACAGGGAATGGAGACCCAGTACTTC. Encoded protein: CSVQQGMETQYF.

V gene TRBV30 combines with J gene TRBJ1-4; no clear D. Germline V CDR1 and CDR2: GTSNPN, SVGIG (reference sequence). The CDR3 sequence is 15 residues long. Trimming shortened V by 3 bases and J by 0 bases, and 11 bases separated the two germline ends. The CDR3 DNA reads TGTGCCTGGAGGCATAGACAACCAACTAATGAAAAACTGTTTTTT. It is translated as CAWRHRQPTNEKLFF.

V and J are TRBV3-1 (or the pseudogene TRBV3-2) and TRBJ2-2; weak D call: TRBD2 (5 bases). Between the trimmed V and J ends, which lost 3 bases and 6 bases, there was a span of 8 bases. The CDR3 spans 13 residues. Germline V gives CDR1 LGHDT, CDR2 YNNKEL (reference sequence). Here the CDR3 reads CASSHGSPGELFF. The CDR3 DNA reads TGTGCCAGCAGCCATGGGAGTCCCGGGGAGCTGTTTTTT.

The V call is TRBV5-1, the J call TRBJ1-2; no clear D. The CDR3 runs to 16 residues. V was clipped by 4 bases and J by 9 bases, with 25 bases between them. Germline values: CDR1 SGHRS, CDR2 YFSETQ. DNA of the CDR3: TGCGCCAGCAGCCCAATGGAGGGTCGAAGGGCCGGGAGCTACACCTTC. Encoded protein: CASSPMEGRRAGSYTF. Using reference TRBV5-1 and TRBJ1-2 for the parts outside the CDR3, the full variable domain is KAGVTQTPRYLIKTRGQQVTLSCSPISGHRSVSWYQQTPGQGLQFLFEYFSETQRNKGNFPGRFSGRQFSNSRSEMNVSTLELGDSALYLCASSPMEGRRAGSYTFGSGTRLTVV.

This CDR3 is CSVGEGTANEKLFF. DNA for the CDR3: TGCAGCGTCGGGGAAGGGACTGCAAATGAAAAACTGTTTTTT. The J gene is TRBJ1-4, the V gene TRBV29-1, with TRBD1 as a possible D gene (5 bases). Between the trimmed V and J ends, which lost 6 bases and 5 bases, there was a span of 16 bases. The CDR3 is 14 amino acids. Per germline, CDR1 SQVTM and CDR2 ANQGSEA. Full variable domain (remainder filled in from reference TRBV29-1 and TRBJ1-4): SAVISQKPSRDICQRGTSLTIQCQVDSQVTMMFWYRQQPGQSLTLIATANQGSEATYESGFVIDKFPISRPNLTFSTLTVSNMSPEDSSIYLCSVGEGTANEKLFFGSGTQLSVL.